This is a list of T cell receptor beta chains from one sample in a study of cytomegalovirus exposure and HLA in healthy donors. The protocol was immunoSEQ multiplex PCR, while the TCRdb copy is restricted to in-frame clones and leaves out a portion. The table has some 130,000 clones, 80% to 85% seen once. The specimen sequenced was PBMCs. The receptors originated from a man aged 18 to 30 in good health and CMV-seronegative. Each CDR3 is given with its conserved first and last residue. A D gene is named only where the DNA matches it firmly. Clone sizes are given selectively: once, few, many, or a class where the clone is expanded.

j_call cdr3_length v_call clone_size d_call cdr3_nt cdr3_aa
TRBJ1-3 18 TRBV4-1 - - TGCGCCAGCAGCCAAGATGAGGCAGGGCCCTCCTCTGGAAACACCATATATTTT CASSQDEAGPSSGNTIYF
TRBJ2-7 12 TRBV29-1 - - TGCAGCGTTGTAACACAGGCCTACGAGCAGTACTTC CSVVTQAYEQYF
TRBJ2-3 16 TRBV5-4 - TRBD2 TGTGCCAGCAGCTTGGTGGCTAGCGGGGGGGCCGGTACGCAGTATTTT CASSLVASGGAGTQYF
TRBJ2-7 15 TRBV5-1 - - TGCGCCAGCAGAAGTAAGGAGACAGGTCGCTACGAGCAGTACTTC CASRSKETGRYEQYF
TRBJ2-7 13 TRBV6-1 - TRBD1 TGTGCCAGCAGGGACAGGGCATCCGGCGAGCAGTACTTC CASRDRASGEQYF
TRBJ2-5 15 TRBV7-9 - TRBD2 TGTGCCAGCAGTCAGGTCTTAGCGGGGCTAGAGACCCAGTACTTC CASSQVLAGLETQYF
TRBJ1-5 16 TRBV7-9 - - TGTGCCAGCAGCGATGAGATGGGAATAGGGGATCAGCCCCAGCATTTT CASSDEMGIGDQPQHF
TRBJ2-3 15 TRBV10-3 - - TGTGCCATCAGTGAGCAGGGGGGCCTAGTGGATACGCAGTATTTT CAISEQGGLVDTQYF
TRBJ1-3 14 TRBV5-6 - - TGTGCCAGCAGTGTAGCCCTGAGGGGAAACACCATATATTTT CASSVALRGNTIYF
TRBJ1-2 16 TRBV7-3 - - TGTGCCAGCAGCTTAACGAGGGCTGGGGATACTATTGGCTACACCTTC CASSLTRAGDTIGYTF
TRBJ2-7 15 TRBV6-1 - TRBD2 TGTGCCAGCAGGATATTACTAGCGGGGGGCCGAGAGCAGTACTTC CASRILLAGGREQYF
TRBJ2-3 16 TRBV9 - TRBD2 TGTGCCAGCAGCCGAAAAGCGGGAGGGGGCACAGATACGCAGTATTTT CASSRKAGGGTDTQYF
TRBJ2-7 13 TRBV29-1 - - TGCAGCGTTTTGGGGCAGGGGTTATCCGAGCAGTACTTC CSVLGQGLSEQYF
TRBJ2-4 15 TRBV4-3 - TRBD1 TGCGCCAGCAGCCAAGAGGGCGACAGGGGGTTTCTTCAGTACTTC CASSQEGDRGFLQYF
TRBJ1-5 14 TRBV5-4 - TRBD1 TGTGCCAGCAGCTTGGAAGGGGGCAAAGGACCCCAGCATTTT CASSLEGGKGPQHF
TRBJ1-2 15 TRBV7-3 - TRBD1 TGTGCCAGCAGCTCAGGGCAACAGGGGAACTATGGCTACACCTTC CASSSGQQGNYGYTF
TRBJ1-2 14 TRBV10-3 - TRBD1 TGTGCCATCACCGTGGACAGGGGGGTGGATGGCTACACCTTC CAITVDRGVDGYTF
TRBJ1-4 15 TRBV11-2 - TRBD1 TGTGCCAGCAGCTTTCGGGGACAGCGAAATGAAAAACTGTTTTTT CASSFRGQRNEKLFF
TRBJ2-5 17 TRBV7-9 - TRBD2 TGTGCCAGCAGCTTATTTCCTAGCGGGGTCAACCAAGAGACCCAGTACTTC CASSLFPSGVNQETQYF
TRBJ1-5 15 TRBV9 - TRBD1 TGTGCCAGCAGCGTAAGCTCGACAGGGAATCAGCCCCAGCATTTT CASSVSSTGNQPQHF
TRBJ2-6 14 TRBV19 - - TGTGCCAGCAGAACCAGCTCTGGGGCCAACGTCCTGACTTTC CASRTSSGANVLTF
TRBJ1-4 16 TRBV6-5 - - TGTGCCAGCAGTTATTTTGCGGGGGGGTCATTGGAAAAACTGTTTTTT CASSYFAGGSLEKLFF
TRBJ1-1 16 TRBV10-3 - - TGTGCCATCAGTTCCATCGGCCAAACCGGGGGCACTGAAGCTTTCTTT CAISSIGQTGGTEAFF
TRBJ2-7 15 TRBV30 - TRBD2 TGTGCCTGGAGTGATCCTAGCGGGGGGATCTACGAGCAGTACTTC CAWSDPSGGIYEQYF
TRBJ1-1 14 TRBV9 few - TGTGCCAGCAGCGAATGGACGGACAGTTTGAACGCTTTCTTT CASSEWTDSLNAFF
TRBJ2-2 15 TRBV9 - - TGTGCCAGCAGCGTGGAGGGTAGTAGGGTCGGGGAGCTGTTTTTT CASSVEGSRVGELFF
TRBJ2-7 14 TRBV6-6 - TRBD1 TGTGCCAGCACCACAGACAGGGGGCCTACTGAACAGTACTTC CASTTDRGPTEQYF
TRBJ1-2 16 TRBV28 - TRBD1 TGTGCCAGCAGTTTAAGCCGGACAGGAGGCACCTATGGCTACACCTTC CASSLSRTGGTYGYTF
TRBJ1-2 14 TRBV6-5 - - TGTGCCAGCAGTTACTCGGGAGTTAACTATGGCTACACCTTC CASSYSGVNYGYTF
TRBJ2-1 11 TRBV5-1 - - TGCGCCAGCAGCAGGGGAAATGAGCAGTTCTTC CASSRGNEQFF
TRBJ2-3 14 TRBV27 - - TGTGCCAGCAGTTTAGGCCACCGCACAGATACGCAGTATTTT CASSLGHRTDTQYF
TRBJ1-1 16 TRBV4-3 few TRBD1 TGCGCCAGCAGCCAAGCACAGGGGATAAGGAACACTGAAGCTTTCTTT CASSQAQGIRNTEAFF
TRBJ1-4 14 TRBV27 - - TGTGCCAGCAGCGCGACAGCAACTAATGAAAAACTGTTTTTT CASSATATNEKLFF
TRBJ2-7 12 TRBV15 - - TGTGCCACCGGCACACAGGGATGGGAGCAGTACTTC CATGTQGWEQYF
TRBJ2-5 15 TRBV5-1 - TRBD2 TGCGCCAGCAGCGCGGGGAGCGGGGTCCGAGAGACCCAGTACTTC CASSAGSGVRETQYF
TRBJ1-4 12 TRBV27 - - TGTGCCAGCGGGAGGCGACAGGAAAAACTGTTTTTT CASGRRQEKLFF
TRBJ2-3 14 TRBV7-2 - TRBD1 TGTGCCAGCACCGAGGACAGGGTAACAGATACGCAGTATTTT CASTEDRVTDTQYF
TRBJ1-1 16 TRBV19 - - TGTGCCAGTAGTATAGATTTGACTGTCATGAACACTGAAGCTTTCTTT CASSIDLTVMNTEAFF
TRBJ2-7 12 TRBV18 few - TGTGCCAGCTCACCAGTTCGGGGCGAGCAGTACTTC CASSPVRGEQYF